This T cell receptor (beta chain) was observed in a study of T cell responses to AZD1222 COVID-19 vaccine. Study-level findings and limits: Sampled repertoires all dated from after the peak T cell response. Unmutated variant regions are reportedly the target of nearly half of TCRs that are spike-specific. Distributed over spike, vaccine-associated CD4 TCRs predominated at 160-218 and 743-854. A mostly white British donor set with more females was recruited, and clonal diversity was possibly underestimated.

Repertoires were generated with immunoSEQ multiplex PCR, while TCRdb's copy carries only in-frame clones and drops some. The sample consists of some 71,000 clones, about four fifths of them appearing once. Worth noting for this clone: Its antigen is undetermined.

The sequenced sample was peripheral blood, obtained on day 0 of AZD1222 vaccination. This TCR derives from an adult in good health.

The CDR3 DNA follows: TGTGCCAGCAGCTTAGTTGGGGCGGCGGGGGGCTACACCTTC. Encoded protein: CASSLVGAAGGYTF. The J gene is TRBJ1-2, the V gene TRBV7-9, with D possibly being TRBD1 (5 bases). CDR1 is SEHNR and CDR2 is FQNEAQ in the germline V gene (reference sequence). The ends were cut back, 1 base at V and 8 bases at J, with 14 bases in the middle. The CDR3 extends over 14 amino acids. The entire variable domain, with the rest obtained from reference TRBV7-9 and TRBJ1-2, is as follows: DTGVSQNPRHKITKRGQNVTFRCDPISEHNRLYWYRQTLGQGPEFLTYFQNEAQLEKSRLLSDRFSAERPKGSFSTLEIQRTEQGDSAMYLCASSLVGAAGGYTFGSGTRLTVV.